This TCR beta chain appears in the sequencing data of a study of identical twins. The study's findings and limits: Insertions were fewer in abundant cord blood beta clonotypes, whereas memory repertoires showed none of this pattern. Shared out-of-frame alpha sequences (those common to twins) showed excess low generation probability. Conclusions came from cross-sectional statistical analysis, not from following the same donors.

This CDR3 is 14 amino acids long. Germline values: CDR1 LNHDA, CDR2 SQIVND (reference sequence). The V end was cut by 3 bases, the J end by 8 bases, with 14 bases between. TCRdb called the 5' RACE reads again in MiXCR, with one record for every CDR3 protein. Of approximately 620,000 distinct CDR3 sequences in the sample, 8.6% are singletons; the top ten hold 0.85% to 1%. Notes on this clonotype: Its cognate antigen is unknown.

Separately, the same data were catalogued under a study of yellow fever vaccine responses in identical twins.

Sequenced material: PBMCs. The chain links TRBV19 to TRBJ2-1; D uncertain. This TCR derives from a woman under 30 in good health. Written as DNA, the CDR3 is TGTGCCAGTAGTATCCTCACCCTTGGGGATGAGCAGTTCTTC. This encodes CASSILTLGDEQFF.